One sample yielded the 24 T cell receptor beta chains listed below, sequenced in a study of blood T cell repertoires in COVID-19. Here immunoSEQ multiplex PCR was the method, and the copy in TCRdb shows in-frame clones only, minus some. The repertoire includes about 54,000 clones, approximately 85% of them detected once, and 10% to 15% sits in the top ten. Sequenced material: peripheral blood. Source of these receptors: a human donor in a cohort sampled during active COVID-19.

V usage is TRBV3-1 (or the pseudogene TRBV3-2) and J usage is TRBJ2-7; TRBD2 is a possible D gene (5 bases). The CDR3 totals 14 residues. CDR1 LGHDT and CDR2 YNNKEL come from the germline V gene (reference sequence). Trimming cost V 4 bases and J 7 bases, with 17 bases left between them. CDR3 DNA sequence: TGTGCCAGCAGCCCCCGGTTCTCCGGGGAGGAGCAGTACTTC. Its protein product is CASSPRFSGEEQYF.

The chain uses TRBV7-2 and TRBJ2-1, with 7 bases lining up with TRBD2. The CDR3 is 15 residues long. Per the germline V gene, CDR1 is SGHTA and CDR2 is FQGNSA. V shed 0 bases and J 2 bases; nucleotides not matched to a gene: 1. The DNA for the CDR3 is TGTGCCAGCAGCTTAGCGGGAGGGGCCTACAATGAGCAGTTCTTC. It specifies CASSLAGGAYNEQFF.

This clone was detected a few times. A read error may account for a junction end that differs from germline. J is TRBJ2-2 and V is TRBV7-7; TRBD2 agrees at 12 bases. CDR1 SSHAT and CDR2 FNYEAQ come from the germline V gene (reference sequence). CDR3 size: 15 residues. CDR3 nucleotide sequence: TGTGCTAGCAGCCCTCTAGCGGGAGGGGCCGGGGAGCTGTTTTTT. Translating gives CASSPLAGGAGELFF. The variable domain in full, completed from reference TRBV7-7 and TRBJ2-2, reads GAGVSQSPRYKVTKRGQDVTLRCDPISSHATLYWYQQALGQGPEFLTYFNYEAQPDKSGLPSDRFSAERPEGSISTLTIQRTEQRDSAMYRCASSPLAGGAGELFFGEGSRLTVL.

The chain employs TRBV27 and TRBJ2-1; D might be TRBD2 (6 bases). The germline V gene encodes CDR1 MNHEY and CDR2 SMNVEV (reference sequence). V was pared by 10 bases and J by 2 bases, with 21 bases between. The CDR3 covers 16 residues. DNA of the CDR3: TGTGCCACCCCGACTCGCGGGACCATACCCTACAATGAGCAGTTCTTC. It encodes CATPTRGTIPYNEQFF.

The gene calls are TRBV7-2 and TRBJ2-3; TRBD2 aligns across 7 bases. CDR3 length equals 16 residues. The J segment lost 6 bases and the V segment lost 1 base, leaving 10 bases of the junction unmatched. Germline CDR1 reads SGHTA; CDR2 reads FQGNSA. CDR3 nucleotides: TGTGCCAGCAGCTTAGTAGGGGCGGGAGCGGGGGATACGCAGTATTTT. It specifies CASSLVGAGAGDTQYF.

The V call is TRBV4-1, the J call TRBJ2-5; weak D call: TRBD1 (6 bases). V gave up 1 base and J gave up 2 bases, with 11 bases separating them. CDR1 is MGHRA and CDR2 is YSYEKL in the germline V gene. The CDR3 spans 15 residues. CDR3 amino acids: CASSQGGGVQETQYF. CDR3 in DNA: TGCGCCAGCAGCCAAGGAGGGGGTGTTCAAGAGACCCAGTACTTC.

This chain uses TRBV28 with TRBJ2-7; 7 bases are shared with TRBD2. The V and J ends lost 3 bases and 4 bases, in that order; junction bases with no gene match: 9. The CDR3 runs to 15 residues. The germline gives CDR1 MDHEN, CDR2 SYDVKM. The CDR3 DNA follows: TGTGCCAGCAGTTTTGGCGGGAGCGGGACGTACGAGCAGTACTTC. Encoded protein: CASSFGGSGTYEQYF.

The rearrangement uses TRBV20-1 and TRBJ2-4, with a possible D match to TRBD2 (7 bases). Trimming cost V 6 bases and J 1 base, with 22 bases left between them. The CDR3 covers 17 residues. CDR1 and CDR2 (germline): DFQATT, SNEGSKA (reference sequence). CDR3 in DNA: TGCAGTGCCAGTGACCGGGGGGCGGCGTTGGCCAAAAACATTCAGTACTTC. This encodes CSASDRGAALAKNIQYF.

The chain carries TRBV3-1 (or the pseudogene TRBV3-2) and TRBJ2-4; 15 nucleotides match TRBD2. Per the germline V gene, CDR1 is LGHDT and CDR2 is YNNKEL (reference sequence). The CDR3 totals 16 residues. After removal of 4 bases from V and 6 bases from J, the junction contained 4 bases not matched to a gene. CDR3 nucleotides: TGTGCCAGCAGCCGTGAGGGACTAGCGGGAGGAAACATTCAGTACTTC. It codes for CASSREGLAGGNIQYF.

Only a few counts were recorded for this clone. This chain joins TRBV19 and TRBJ2-6, with a possible D match to TRBD2 (6 bases). The CDR3 spans 19 residues. V was shortened by 5 bases and J by 1 base, with 21 bases between the two germline ends. The germline CDR1 and CDR2 sequences are LNHDA and SQIVND (reference sequence). As DNA, the CDR3 is TGTGCCAGTAGTCATTCCCAGAGCGGGTATAGTTCTGGGGCCAACGTCCTGACTTTC. Translating it yields CASSHSQSGYSSGANVLTF.

CDR3 sequence reads: CASRFTVAGANVLTF. The DNA of the CDR3 is TGTGCCAGCAGATTTACAGTAGCTGGGGCCAACGTCCTGACTTTC. The gene calls are TRBV6-5 and TRBJ2-6; D not certain. CDR3 length equals 15 residues. The germline gives CDR1 MNHEY, CDR2 SVGAGI. Trimming removed 6 bases at V and 2 bases at J, with 11 bases between.

J is TRBJ2-5 and V is TRBV5-8; 8 bases map to TRBD1. CDR1 and CDR2 (germline): SGHTS, YDEGEE. The CDR3 has 13 residues. The V and J ends lost 4 bases and 5 bases, in that order; junction bases with no gene match: 4. CDR3 in amino acids: CASSLDRAETQYF. In DNA, the CDR3 is TGTGCCAGCAGCCTGGACAGGGCGGAGACCCAGTACTTC.

The rearrangement links TRBV12-5 to TRBJ1-1; D unclear. Germline CDR1 and CDR2: LGHNT and FRNRAP. This CDR3 has 13 amino acids. The V gene lost 6 bases and the J gene lost 4 bases, with 12 bases spanning the gap. The CDR3 DNA sequence: TGTGCTAGTGGCCATGATAGGAGCACTGAAGCTTTCTTT. Amino acids: CASGHDRSTEAFF.

This clone was counted a few times. V gene TRBV10-2 combines with J gene TRBJ1-1; 7 positions match TRBD1. CDR1 and CDR2 from the germline V gene are WSHSY and SAAADI. V was pared by 4 bases and J by 5 bases, with 4 bases of the junction left unmatched. CDR3 length: 13 amino acids. The CDR3 sequence: CASSGTGGTEAFF. The DNA of the CDR3 is TGCGCCAGCAGTGGGACAGGTGGGACTGAAGCTTTCTTT.

This sequence joins TRBV29-1 and TRBJ2-1, with 13 bases that match TRBD2. V gave up 6 bases and J gave up 15 bases; unmatched junction bases: 8. The CDR3 sequence is 12 residues long. Germline V gene data show CDR1 as SQVTM and CDR2 as ANQGSEA. CDR3 nucleotides: TGCAGCGTAGGGACTAGCGGGACGATTGTGTTCTTC. Protein product: CSVGTSGTIVFF.

This chain connects TRBV4-3 to TRBJ2-7; 7 bases are shared with TRBD2. Losses at the gene ends were 5 bases for V and 2 bases for J; bases not matched to a gene: 3. This CDR3 region has 13 residues. Germline CDR1 LGHNA, CDR2 YSLEER. DNA of the CDR3: TGCGCCAGCAGCGAGCGGGGCACCTACGAGCAGTACTTC. This codes for CASSERGTYEQYF.

The V gene is TRBV7-9, the J gene TRBJ2-3; no definite D call. Germline values: CDR1 SEHNR, CDR2 FQNEAQ (reference sequence). V shed 3 bases and J shed 0 bases, with 4 bases lying between them. CDR3 length equals 13 residues. This CDR3 is CASSFLSTDTQYF. CDR3 coding DNA: TGTGCCAGCAGCTTTCTCAGCACAGATACGCAGTATTTT.

The chain employs TRBV28 and TRBJ2-7; D is unclear. Germline assignment: CDR1 MDHEN and CDR2 SYDVKM. The V and J ends lost 3 bases and 2 bases respectively, with 8 bases between them. CDR3 length equals 13 residues. The CDR3 bases are TGTGCCAGCAGTTTTACAGTAACCTACGAGCAGTACTTC. It encodes CASSFTVTYEQYF. Together with reference TRBV28 and TRBJ2-7, the CDR3 gives the full variable domain: DVKVTQSSRYLVKRTGEKVFLECVQDMDHENMFWYRQDPGLGLRLIYFSYDVKMKEKGDIPEGYSVSREKKERFSLILESASTNQTSMYLCASSFTVTYEQYFGPGTRLTVT.

The gene calls are TRBV18 and TRBJ2-1, with D maybe TRBD1 (6 bases). Trimming cost V 6 bases and J 9 bases, with 15 bases left between them. CDR1 is KGHSH, CDR2 LQKENI, per germline. The CDR3 totals 13 residues. This CDR3 reads CASSPKTGGEQFF. CDR3 sequence (DNA): TGTGCCAGCTCGCCAAAGACAGGTGGTGAGCAGTTCTTC.

The chain joins TRBV5-8 to TRBJ2-7, with 9 positions matching TRBD1. Germline V gives CDR1 SGHTS, CDR2 YDEGEE. The CDR3 is 16 amino acids. J was trimmed by 0 bases and V by 4 bases; bases with no gene match: 8. The CDR3 nucleotides read TGTGCCAGCAGCACCCACAGGGGGCGAAACTCCTACGAGCAGTACTTC. Its protein is CASSTHRGRNSYEQYF.

V and J are TRBV30 and TRBJ1-1, with 7 positions matching TRBD1. V dropped 1 base and J dropped 6; count of bases not matched to a gene: 14. Per germline, CDR1 GTSNPN and CDR2 SVGIG (reference sequence). This CDR3 region has 16 residues. This CDR3 is CAWSAPWGQKKAEAFF. For the CDR3, the DNA is TGTGCCTGGAGTGCCCCTTGGGGACAGAAGAAGGCTGAAGCTTTCTTT.

This sequence joins TRBV27 and TRBJ2-1; D gene uncertain. Germline CDR1 and CDR2: MNHEY and SMNVEV (reference sequence). Trimming took off 4 bases at V and 9 bases at J, with 7 bases between the two ends. The CDR3 contains 11 residues. CDR3 sequence reads: CASSYYSEQFF. The CDR3 DNA follows: TGTGCCAGCAGTTACTATAGTGAGCAGTTCTTC.

The J gene is TRBJ2-7, the V gene TRBV11-3; 7 nucleotides agree with TRBD1. The germline V gene encodes CDR1 SGHNT and CDR2 YENEEA. V lost 5 bases and J lost 1; bases outside the gene matches: 8. CDR3 size: 15 residues. The CDR3 nucleotides read TGTGCCAGCAGCCATAACACAGGGGAATCCTACGAGCAGTACTTC. Protein product: CASSHNTGESYEQYF.

CDR3 sequence: CASSHGLAGVVGELFF. CDR3 DNA sequence: TGTGCCAGCAGTCACGGACTAGCGGGAGTGGTTGGGGAGCTGTTTTTT. The rearrangement joins TRBV27 to TRBJ2-2, with 13 bases identical to TRBD2. V was pared by 5 bases and J by 8 bases, with 8 bases of the junction left unmatched. CDR3 length: 16 amino acids. Germline CDR1 reads MNHEY; CDR2 reads SMNVEV (reference sequence).